Below are 15 T cell receptor beta chains sequenced from a single sample in a study of breast tumors, draining lymph nodes, adjacent tissues. TCRdb fed the multiplex PCR reads into MiXCR, producing one record per CDR3 protein. Here the sample spans approximately 200,000 distinct CDR3 sequences, around a third being singletons. Samples came from axillary lymph nodes draining the breast cancer. Sequences were obtained from axillary lymph node tissue. All receptors come from a female donor with breast cancer. Some clones in this sample may be carry-over from other donors' samples.

On this clonotype itself: This may arise from a read error, as a much more abundant clone is one base away. This chain connects TRBV7-3 to TRBJ2-1; D is undetermined. This CDR3 comprises 17 residues. Germline assignment: CDR1 SGHTA and CDR2 FQGTGA. This CDR3 is CASSPRTKGLTYNQQFF. The CDR3 DNA sequence: TGTGCCAGCAGCCCCCGGACGAAGGGCTTAACCTACAATCAGCAGTTCTTC. Full variable domain (outside the CDR3, taken from reference TRBV7-3 and TRBJ2-1): GAGVSQTPSNKVTEKGKYVELRCDPISGHTALYWYRQSLGQGPEFLIYFQGTGAADDSGLPNDRFFAVRPEGSVSTLKIQRTERGDSAVYLCASSPRTKGLTYNQQFFGPGTRLTVL.

This clonotype was counted between two and nine times. This rearrangement joins TRBV2 to TRBJ2-3; D remains unclear. The CDR3 sequence is 14 residues long. Germline CDR1 is SNHLY and CDR2 is FYNNEI. V shed 1 base and J shed 2 bases, with 7 bases lying between them. The CDR3 protein is CASSEEGNTDTQYF. CDR3 sequence (DNA): TGTGCCAGCAGTGAAGAAGGGAACACAGATACGCAGTATTTT.

This clonotype was found many times. This chain links TRBV11-2 with TRBJ2-1; no firm D call. V lost 2 bases and J lost 2, with 10 bases in between. The CDR3 has 15 amino acids. Germline V gene data show CDR1 as SGHAT and CDR2 as FQNNGV. This CDR3 is CASSLQARTYNEQFF. The DNA for the CDR3 is TGTGCCAGCAGCTTACAGGCTCGCACCTACAATGAGCAGTTCTTC.

In the case of this clonotype: This sequence may be a read error, since a much larger clone differs from it by one base. CDR3 residues: CARSYRREGTDTQYF. The CDR3 DNA reads as TGTGCCAGAAGTTACAGGCGGGAGGGCACAGATACGCAGTATTTT. The chain couples TRBV6-6 to TRBJ2-3; 8 bases fit TRBD2. CDR3 length equals 15 residues. CDR1 MNHNY and CDR2 SVGAGI come from the germline V gene (reference sequence).

The table lists this clonotype with many counts. The J gene is TRBJ1-3, the V gene TRBV2; D remains unclear. Per the germline V gene, CDR1 is SNHLY and CDR2 is FYNNEI. This CDR3 contains 14 residues. V lost 1 base to trimming and J lost 0 bases, with 4 bases between them. The CDR3 protein is CASSEDVSGNTIYF. CDR3 DNA sequence: TGTGCCAGCAGTGAAGATGTCTCTGGAAACACCATATATTTT.

This clonotype has at least ten counts. V is TRBV2 and J is TRBJ1-2, with 7 bases that match TRBD1. This CDR3 spans 13 amino acids. Germline assignment: CDR1 SNHLY and CDR2 FYNNEI. V was pared by 8 bases and J by 2 bases, with 5 bases of the junction left unmatched. CDR3 DNA sequence: TGTGCCAGCTCCCGGGACAGCAACTATGGCTACACCTTC. It translates to CASSRDSNYGYTF.

This clonotype was counted ten times or more. This sequence joins TRBV5-5 and TRBJ2-7, with D possibly matching TRBD2 (6 bases). This CDR3 is built from 12 residues. Germline loops: CDR1 SGHKS, CDR2 YYEKEE (reference sequence). V shed 3 bases and J shed 7 bases, with 11 bases lying between them. The CDR3 spells CASSSYRGEQYF. For the CDR3, the DNA is TGTGCCAGCAGCTCCTATCGGGGGGAGCAGTACTTC.

This clonotype showed up many times. V and J are TRBV6-2 or TRBV6-3 and TRBJ1-5; TRBD1 matches at 7 bases. This CDR3 is built from 15 residues. CDR1 is MNHEY, CDR2 SVGEGT, per germline. The V segment lost 6 bases and the J segment 6 bases; nucleotides outside the gene matches: 11. The CDR3 region is CASSARQGNSQPQHF. The CDR3 DNA follows: TGTGCCAGCAGCGCTAGACAGGGAAATAGTCAGCCCCAGCATTTT.

With respect to this clonotype: No conserved phenylalanine or tryptophan is present at the end of the CDR3, so a read error is the likely explanation. The gene calls are TRBV19 and TRBJ2-7, with TRBD2 matching over 10 bases. Germline V gene sequence: CDR1 LNHDA, CDR2 SQIVND (reference sequence). This CDR3 spans 16 amino acids. The ends lost 4 bases at V and 0 bases at J; junction bases unmatched: 6. The CDR3 coding sequence is TGTGCCAGTAGTAGAGGACTAGCGGAAAACTCCTACGAGCAGTACTCC. Translated: CASSRGLAENSYEQYS.

On this clonotype itself: Germline and junction disagree at one end, which may indicate a read error. This sequence joins TRBV7-9 and TRBJ2-6; D is perhaps TRBD1 (6 bases). Germline V gene data show CDR1 as SEHNR and CDR2 as FQNEAQ (reference sequence). The CDR3 loop spans 15 amino acids. The CDR3 DNA is TGTGCCCGCAGATTACAGGGCACCGGGGCCAACGTCCTGCCTTTC. Protein product: CARRLQGTGANVLPF.

This clonotype was seen repeatedly, ten times or more. The J gene is TRBJ2-7, the V gene TRBV6-5; 9 bases fit TRBD1. CDR3 size: 13 residues. Germline CDR1 and CDR2: MNHEY and SVGAGI. The ends lost 5 bases at V and 3 bases at J; junction bases unmatched: 2. The CDR3 coding sequence is TGTGCCAGCAGTCGGGACAGGGACTACGAGCAGTACTTC. Translation: CASSRDRDYEQYF.

The chain couples TRBV7-2 to TRBJ1-2; the match to TRBD1 covers 7 bases. V lost 2 bases to trimming and J lost 3 bases; unmatched junction nucleotides: 21. The CDR3 totals 20 residues. In germline, CDR1 is SGHTA, CDR2 FQGNSA. The CDR3 loop reads CASSLSEGHARQGSYYGYTF. CDR3 in DNA: TGTGCCAGCAGCTTAAGTGAGGGGCACGCGCGACAGGGCTCTTACTATGGCTACACCTTC.

This clonotype was seen many times. This rearrangement joins TRBV19 to TRBJ2-1; the D gene could be TRBD1 or TRBD2 (5 bases each). V dropped 4 bases and J dropped 0 bases, with 10 bases sitting between them. The length of the CDR3 is 15 residues. Germline-derived CDR1 and CDR2 are LNHDA and SQIVND (reference sequence). The CDR3 DNA follows: TGTGCCAGTAGTAGAGGGGCGGCCTCCTACAATGAGCAGTTCTTC. This translates into CASSRGAASYNEQFF.

Comment on this clonotype: Germline and junction disagree at one end, which may indicate a read error. The chain links TRBV12-3 or TRBV12-4 to TRBJ2-2; the D gene is possibly TRBD2 (6 bases). CDR3 length: 15 residues. The CDR3 here is CASTLGASDTGELSF. As DNA, the CDR3 is TGTGCCAGCACCCTTGGGGCTAGCGACACCGGGGAGCTGTCTTTC.

This clonotype was counted at least ten times. The chain carries TRBV5-4 and TRBJ1-4, with a possible D match to TRBD1 (5 bases). Trimming pared 3 bases from V and 8 bases from J, leaving 14 bases between. The CDR3 is made up of 14 amino acids. Germline V gene sequence: CDR1 SGHNT, CDR2 YYREEE (reference sequence). This chain's CDR3 is CASSSQGVSEKLFF. The CDR3 bases are TGTGCCAGCAGCTCCCAGGGAGTTAGCGAAAAACTGTTTTTT.